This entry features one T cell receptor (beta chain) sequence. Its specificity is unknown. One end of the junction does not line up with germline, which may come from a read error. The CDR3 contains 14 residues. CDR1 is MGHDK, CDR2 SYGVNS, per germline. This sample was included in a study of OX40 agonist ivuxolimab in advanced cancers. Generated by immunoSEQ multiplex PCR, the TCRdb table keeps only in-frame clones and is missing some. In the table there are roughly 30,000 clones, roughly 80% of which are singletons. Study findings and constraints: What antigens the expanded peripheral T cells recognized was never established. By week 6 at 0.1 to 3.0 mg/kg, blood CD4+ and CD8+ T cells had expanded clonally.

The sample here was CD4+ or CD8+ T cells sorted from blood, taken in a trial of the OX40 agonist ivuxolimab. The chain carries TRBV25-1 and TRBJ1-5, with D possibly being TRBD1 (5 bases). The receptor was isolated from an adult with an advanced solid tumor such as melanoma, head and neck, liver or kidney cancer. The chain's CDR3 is CPRRHKRGNQPQHF. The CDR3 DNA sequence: TGTCCCAGGCGCCACAAGAGGGGTAATCAGCCCCAGCATTTT.